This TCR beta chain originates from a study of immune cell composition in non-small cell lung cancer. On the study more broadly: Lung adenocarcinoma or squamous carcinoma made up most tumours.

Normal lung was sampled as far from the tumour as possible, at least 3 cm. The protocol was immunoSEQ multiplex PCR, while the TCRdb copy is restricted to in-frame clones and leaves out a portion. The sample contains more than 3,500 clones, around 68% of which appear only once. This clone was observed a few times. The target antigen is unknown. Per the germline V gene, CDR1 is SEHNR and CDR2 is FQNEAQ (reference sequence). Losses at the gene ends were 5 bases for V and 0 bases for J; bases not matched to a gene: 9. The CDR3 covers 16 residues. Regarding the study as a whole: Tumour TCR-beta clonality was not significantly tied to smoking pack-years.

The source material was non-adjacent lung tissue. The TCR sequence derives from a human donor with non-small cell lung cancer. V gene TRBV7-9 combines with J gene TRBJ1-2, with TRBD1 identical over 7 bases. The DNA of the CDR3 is TGTGCCAGCAGCCCGGGGAGGGACAGAGCTAACTATGGCTACACCTTC. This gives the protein CASSPGRDRANYGYTF.